The clone carrying this TCR beta chain was found many times. This sample was included in a study of neurological immune-mediated disorders. TCRdb independently ran MiXCR on the 5' RACE reads; one entry per CDR3 protein. This sample carries about 30,000 distinct CDR3 sequences, around 6% of them seen once, and the ten largest clones take more than 2%. The germline V gene has CDR1 SEHNR and CDR2 FQNEAQ (reference sequence). Trimming left V 5 bases short and J 0 bases short, with 11 bases between. The CDR3 spans 15 residues. The sequence came from a woman between 50 and 59 years old in good health. Sequencing was done on a sample of CD4+ T cells from blood. J is TRBJ1-5 and V is TRBV7-9; D possibly corresponds to TRBD1 (6 bases). CDR3 residues: CASSEDSHSNQPQHF. Written as DNA, the CDR3 is TGTGCCAGCAGCGAGGACAGCCATAGCAATCAGCCCCAGCATTTT.